A single sample gave rise to the 32 T cell receptor beta chains below, sequenced in a study of vaccination effects on CD4 cells after COVID-19. These TCRs are of unknown antigen specificity. Clones were sequenced by immunoSEQ multiplex PCR, and TCRdb holds only the in-frame ones, with some missing. This table has 17,000 or so clones, around 74% appearing once. Using viral peptide pools, the ViraFEST assay grew out antigen-specific CD4+ T cells prior to sequencing. Following culture for about ten days, CD4+ T cells were isolated. This individual tested PCR-positive for SARS-CoV-2 infection between March and December 2020. Subjects were given two BNT162b2 or mRNA-1273 vaccine doses. The source was CD4+ T cells from PBMCs cultured with SARS-CoV-2 spike peptides, collected after COVID-19 vaccination. These receptors were collected from a human donor who had a prior SARS-CoV-2 infection.

This clone was seen only a few times. The V call is TRBV25-1, the J call TRBJ2-7; D gene unclear. The CDR3 spans 13 residues. Trimming pared 1 base from V and 4 bases from J, leaving 8 bases between. CDR1 is MGHDK, CDR2 SYGVNS, per germline. As DNA, the CDR3 is TGTGCCAGCAGTGAATTTTTCCCTTACGAGCAGTACTTC. This codes for CASSEFFPYEQYF.

This clone was detected a few times. This chain links TRBV2 with TRBJ1-4; tentatively, D is TRBD1 (5 bases). CDR3 length: 14 residues. The germline V and J ends were trimmed by 1 base and 10 bases, with 13 bases remaining between them. Germline V gene sequence: CDR1 SNHLY, CDR2 FYNNEI. This CDR3 reads CASSEGRDGGKLFF. In DNA, the CDR3 is TGTGCCAGCAGTGAAGGCAGGGATGGGGGAAAACTGTTTTTT.

A word on this clone: Other DNA sequences in the sample encode the same CDR3. The chain carries TRBV3-1 (or the pseudogene TRBV3-2) and TRBJ1-1, with D unclear. V was pared by 4 bases and J by 4 bases, with 13 bases between. This CDR3 has 14 amino acids. Germline values: CDR1 LGHDT, CDR2 YNNKEL (reference sequence). The CDR3 DNA reads as TGTGCCAGCAGCCGCCGGGGTTGGGGCACTGAAGCTTTCTTT. Protein product: CASSRRGWGTEAFF.

This clone was observed a handful of times. The chain recombines TRBV19 with TRBJ1-4; D is unresolved. The CDR3 sequence is 11 residues long. V was clipped by 8 bases and J by 8 bases, with 9 bases between them. The germline gives CDR1 LNHDA, CDR2 SQIVND (reference sequence). The CDR3 spells CASSLREKLFF. The CDR3 DNA follows: TGTGCCAGTTCCCTCCGGGAAAAACTGTTTTTT.

This sequence joins TRBV6-6 and TRBJ2-7; TRBD1 matches 7 bases. Germline loops: CDR1 MNHNY, CDR2 SVGAGI (reference sequence). The CDR3 covers 13 residues. Unmatched junction bases numbered 6, after V lost 9 bases and J lost 1 base. The chain's CDR3 is CASETGNSYEQYF. The CDR3 DNA follows: TGTGCCAGTGAGACAGGGAATTCCTACGAGCAGTACTTC.

The chain joins TRBV7-2 to TRBJ2-1; D gene ambiguous. The CDR3 contains 17 residues. Germline CDR1 reads SGHTA; CDR2 reads FQGNSA. The V and J ends lost 1 base and 0 bases respectively, with 13 bases between them. DNA for the CDR3: TGTGCCAGCAGCTTAGTATCTGTTCCTCTCTCCTACAATGAGCAGTTCTTC. Its protein product is CASSLVSVPLSYNEQFF.

This clone was recorded a few times. The chain uses TRBV4-1 and TRBJ2-1; TRBD1 is a possible D gene (5 bases). The V and J ends lost 4 bases and 6 bases respectively, with 22 bases between them. The length of the CDR3 is 17 residues. Germline V lookup: CDR1 MGHRA, CDR2 YSYEKL. The CDR3 region is CASSRRPGHAPPNEQFF. The CDR3 DNA reads as TGCGCCAGCAGCCGAAGACCTGGACACGCGCCCCCCAATGAGCAGTTCTTC.

This clone was counted a single time. The chain recombines TRBV7-2 with TRBJ2-1, with 13 bases aligning to TRBD2. V was pared by 4 bases and J by 3 bases, with 6 bases of the junction left unmatched. The germline gives CDR1 SGHTA, CDR2 FQGNSA. The CDR3 is made up of 17 amino acids. In DNA form, the CDR3 reads TGTGCCAGCAGCTCGGGGACTAGCGGGACGAACTACAATGAGCAGTTCTTC. It yields the protein CASSSGTSGTNYNEQFF.

The chain links TRBV6-1 to TRBJ1-6; D not resolved. Germline CDR1 reads MNHNS; CDR2 reads SASEGT. V was cut by 1 base and J by 0 bases, with 7 bases left in between. The CDR3 extends over 16 amino acids. CDR3 coding DNA: TGTGCCAGCAGTGAAGTGGTGAGCTCCTATAATTCACCCCTCCACTTT. Amino acids: CASSEVVSSYNSPLHF.

The gene calls are TRBV29-1 and TRBJ2-5; no definite D call. Looked up from germline, CDR1 is SQVTM and CDR2 is ANQGSEA. The germline V and J ends were trimmed by 6 bases and 4 bases, with 12 bases remaining between them. The CDR3 extends over 12 amino acids. The CDR3 DNA reads as TGCAGCGTCGGGTCGTTCGGAGAGACCCAGTACTTC. It translates to CSVGSFGETQYF.

This clone was counted between two and nine times. V gene TRBV18 combines with J gene TRBJ1-1; D is unresolved. Trimming took off 3 bases at V and 4 bases at J, with 6 bases between the two ends. The CDR3 loop spans 12 amino acids. In germline, CDR1 is KGHSH, CDR2 LQKENI. The CDR3 DNA is TGTGCCAGCTCACCGGGGTCCACTGAAGCTTTCTTT. Protein sequence: CASSPGSTEAFF.

The chain links TRBV6-6 to TRBJ1-1; 11 bases align to TRBD1. Germline CDR1 is MNHNY and CDR2 is SVGAGI (reference sequence). V gave up 6 bases and J gave up 3 bases; unmatched junction bases: 9. The CDR3 sequence is 16 residues long. The CDR3 loop reads CASSRNPGQGDTEAFF. The CDR3 DNA sequence: TGTGCCAGCAGCCGCAACCCGGGACAGGGGGACACTGAAGCTTTCTTT.

The sample holds a few counts of this clone. The chain has TRBV7-2 and TRBJ2-2; 7 positions match TRBD1. CDR3 length equals 16 residues. The germline gives CDR1 SGHTA, CDR2 FQGNSA. V was pared by 2 bases and J by 1 base, with 4 bases of the junction left unmatched. CDR3 coding DNA: TGTGCCAGCAGCTTACACAGGACAGGGAACACCGGGGAGCTGTTTTTT. It codes for CASSLHRTGNTGELFF.

V is TRBV2 and J is TRBJ2-7, with D unresolved. Germline V lookup: CDR1 SNHLY, CDR2 FYNNEI. This CDR3 region has 12 residues. V lost 3 bases, J lost 6 bases, and 9 bases lay in between. CDR3 nucleotide sequence: TGTGCCAGCAGTGATACTATCCGCGAGCAGTACTTC. As protein: CASSDTIREQYF.

The chain joins TRBV3-1 (or the pseudogene TRBV3-2) to TRBJ1-2; no definite D call. Between the trimmed V and J ends, which lost 3 bases and 2 bases, there was a span of 10 bases. CDR3 length: 14 amino acids. Germline values: CDR1 LGHDT, CDR2 YNNKEL (reference sequence). CDR3 sequence: CASSHHNGNYGYTF. CDR3 sequence (DNA): TGTGCCAGCAGCCACCACAACGGAAACTATGGCTACACCTTC.

The chain couples TRBV28 to TRBJ1-5; the match to TRBD1 covers 10 bases. The length of the CDR3 is 18 residues. Looked up from germline, CDR1 is MDHEN and CDR2 is SYDVKM. Trimming at V came to 2 bases and at J to 0 bases, leaving 7 bases not matched to a gene. The CDR3 nucleotides read TGTGCCAGCAGTTTAGGAGGGGACAGGGGATATAGCAATCAGCCCCAGCATTTT. The encoded protein is CASSLGGDRGYSNQPQHF.

The chain recombines TRBV11-3 with TRBJ2-3, with 9 bases identical to TRBD1. J lost 5 bases, V lost 4 bases, and 13 bases had no gene match. This CDR3 has 17 amino acids. CDR1 SGHNT and CDR2 YENEEA come from the germline V gene. The CDR3 region has the DNA TGTGCCAGCAGCTCAGGACAGGGGATTAACCTAGGAGATACGCAGTATTTT. Amino acids: CASSSGQGINLGDTQYF.

The chain combines TRBV7-9 with TRBJ1-1, with D unresolved. V gave up 5 bases and J gave up 0 bases, with 25 bases separating them. The CDR3 is 19 residues long. The V gene's germline CDR1 is SEHNR and CDR2 FQNEAQ (reference sequence). This CDR3 reads CASSDRQDPLIPVNTEAFF. Written as DNA, the CDR3 is TGTGCCAGCAGCGACCGACAAGATCCTCTAATCCCTGTGAACACTGAAGCTTTCTTT.

This clone is medium-sized within its sample. The chain carries TRBV9 and TRBJ1-2; D perhaps matches TRBD1 (5 bases). Germline CDR1 SGDLS, CDR2 YYNGEE. CDR3 size: 15 residues. Trimming cost V 3 bases and J 4 bases, with 16 bases left between them. The chain's CDR3 is CASSGKGREGYGYTF. Here the CDR3 DNA reads TGTGCCAGCAGCGGCAAGGGCAGGGAGGGCTATGGCTACACCTTC.

This clone was seen just once. This rearrangement joins TRBV7-2 to TRBJ1-2; D not resolved. This CDR3 region has 13 residues. Germline CDR1 reads SGHTA; CDR2 reads FQGNSA. V was shortened by 6 bases and J by 8 bases, with 16 bases between the two germline ends. DNA for the CDR3: TGTGCCAGCAGTAACCGGGTCTACGGGGGCTACACCTTC. This translates into CASSNRVYGGYTF. Based on the CDR3 plus reference TRBV7-2 and TRBJ1-2, the full variable domain is GAGVSQSPSNKVTEKGKDVELRCDPISGHTALYWYRQSLGQGLEFLIYFQGNSAPDKSGLPSDRFSAERTGGSVSTLTIQRTQQEDSAVYLCASSNRVYGGYTFGSGTRLTVV.

The chain links TRBV6-4 to TRBJ2-3, with 14 bases lining up with TRBD2. In germline, CDR1 is MRHNA, CDR2 SNTAGT. CDR3 size: 17 residues. V shed 5 bases and J 4 bases; nucleotides not matched to a gene: 8. The CDR3 nucleotides read TGTGCCAGCAGTAGACTAGCGGGGGGGCCGGAGGCAGATACGCAGTATTTT. This sequence encodes CASSRLAGGPEADTQYF.

V usage is TRBV5-6 and J usage is TRBJ1-1; no definite D call. CDR1 is SGHDT and CDR2 is YYEEEE in the germline V gene. The CDR3 has 15 residues. The V end was cut by 0 bases, the J end by 4 bases, with 13 bases between. DNA of the CDR3: TGTGCCAGCAGCTTGGTACCCCAAGGGAGCACTGAAGCTTTCTTT. Protein product: CASSLVPQGSTEAFF.

This sequence joins TRBV9 and TRBJ2-5, with TRBD2 matching 7 bases. This CDR3 spans 15 amino acids. The J segment lost 5 bases and the V segment lost 3 bases, leaving 10 bases of the junction unmatched. Germline loops: CDR1 SGDLS, CDR2 YYNGEE. The CDR3 spells CASSALWGGWETQYF. In DNA form, the CDR3 reads TGTGCCAGCAGCGCTCTCTGGGGGGGATGGGAGACCCAGTACTTC.

A single count supports this clone. V and J are TRBV9 and TRBJ1-2; D possibly corresponds to TRBD1 (6 bases). Trimming stripped 4 bases from V and 7 bases from J, with 17 bases between. From germline, CDR1 is SGDLS and CDR2 YYNGEE. The CDR3 spans 14 residues. The CDR3 here is CASSPLGGASGYTF. The CDR3 nucleotides read TGTGCCAGCAGCCCGCTTGGGGGCGCCTCTGGCTACACCTTC.

The V gene is TRBV7-3, the J gene TRBJ1-1; 7 bases align to TRBD1. The V gene's germline CDR1 is SGHTA and CDR2 FQGTGA. The V gene end was trimmed by 3 bases and the J gene end by 11 bases; junction bases not matched to a gene: 9. CDR3 length: 13 residues. The CDR3 spells CASSFSKTGWAFF. The CDR3 DNA reads TGTGCCAGCAGCTTTTCCAAGACAGGGTGGGCTTTCTTT. The variable domain in full, completed from reference TRBV7-3 and TRBJ1-1, reads GAGVSQTPSNKVTEKGKYVELRCDPISGHTALYWYRQSLGQGPEFLIYFQGTGAADDSGLPNDRFFAVRPEGSVSTLKIQRTERGDSAVYLCASSFSKTGWAFFGQGTRLTVV.

This chain links TRBV5-4 with TRBJ2-1, with 10 bases matching TRBD2. Germline assignment: CDR1 SGHNT and CDR2 YYREEE (reference sequence). Germline trimming cut 4 bases from V and 6 bases from J; bases unmatched to any gene: 4. The CDR3 totals 14 residues. The CDR3 coding sequence is TGTGCCAGCAGCCCGGGACTAGCGAGCAATGAGCAGTTCTTC. It specifies CASSPGLASNEQFF.

This chain uses TRBV6-2 or TRBV6-3 with TRBJ2-2; unclear D gene. V was trimmed by 2 bases and J by 1 base, leaving 5 bases between them. Germline loops: CDR1 MNHEY, CDR2 SVGEGT. The CDR3 has 14 amino acids. The CDR3 sequence: CASSYARNTGELFF. In DNA form, the CDR3 reads TGTGCCAGCAGTTACGCCCGGAACACCGGGGAGCTGTTTTTT.

The chain carries TRBV29-1 and TRBJ2-3, with 8 bases matching TRBD1. V trimming: 2 bases; J trimming: 6 bases; junction bases outside the gene matches: 13. The germline gives CDR1 SQVTM, CDR2 ANQGSEA. The CDR3 runs 16 residues. This chain's CDR3 is CSVEQDRENSGDTQYF. The CDR3 region has the DNA TGCAGCGTTGAACAGGACAGGGAAAACAGTGGGGATACGCAGTATTTT.

V is TRBV7-6 and J is TRBJ2-3; 9 nucleotides agree with TRBD2. The germline CDR1 and CDR2 sequences are SGHVS and FNYEAQ. Trimming removed 3 bases from V and 6 bases from J; junction bases left unmatched: 13. This CDR3 region has 17 residues. The CDR3 nucleotides are TGTGCCAGCAGCTTTTCCGGGGCGGGAGGGACGGGGGATACGCAGTATTTT. Protein sequence: CASSFSGAGGTGDTQYF.

The chain employs TRBV6-5 and TRBJ2-7; 10 nucleotides agree with TRBD2. The CDR3 loop spans 15 amino acids. Unmatched junction bases numbered 8, after V lost 5 bases and J lost 4 bases. Germline lookup yields CDR1 MNHEY and CDR2 SVGAGI. CDR3: CASSRTPSGSYEQYF. The CDR3, as DNA: TGTGCCAGCAGTCGAACCCCTAGCGGGAGTTACGAGCAGTACTTC.

The chain combines TRBV9 with TRBJ1-1, with D tentatively TRBD1 (6 bases). The germline CDR1 and CDR2 sequences are SGDLS and YYNGEE. The CDR3 runs 14 residues. V lost 3 bases and J lost 4, with 13 bases in between. The DNA of the CDR3 is TGTGCCAGCAGCGCAAACCAGGGGATCACTGAAGCTTTCTTT. Encoded protein: CASSANQGITEAFF.

The sample holds a few counts of this clone. The rearrangement links TRBV7-9 to TRBJ1-3; D might be TRBD1 (5 bases). There are 17 residues in the CDR3. The germline V gene encodes CDR1 SEHNR and CDR2 FQNEAQ (reference sequence). Trimming cost V 2 bases and J 0 bases, with 14 bases left between them. The CDR3 here is CASSLTQALPSGNTIYF. CDR3 in DNA: TGTGCCAGCAGCTTAACACAGGCCCTACCCTCTGGAAACACCATATATTTT.